Following are 13 T cell receptor beta chains from one sample sequenced in a study of neurological immune-mediated disorders. TCRdb reanalysed the 5' RACE reads using MiXCR and keeps one entry per CDR3 protein. This table has about 60,000 distinct CDR3 sequences, around 9.7% appearing once. Documented time point: longitudinal time-point 2. The specimen sequenced was PBMCs. All receptors come from a man aged 25 to 40 in good health.

In its sample, this clonotype is medium-sized. V gene TRBV4-2 combines with J gene TRBJ1-3, with unresolved D. This CDR3 is built from 15 residues. Trimming stripped 0 bases from V and 0 bases from J, with 6 bases between. Germline values: CDR1 LGHNA, CDR2 YNFKEQ. CDR3 coding DNA: TGTGCCAGCAGCCAAGACAGTCTCTCTGGAAACACCATATATTTT. Translated, it gives CASSQDSLSGNTIYF.

The J gene is TRBJ1-5, the V gene TRBV28; no clear D. This CDR3 region has 13 residues. Germline V gene sequence: CDR1 MDHEN, CDR2 SYDVKM. Trimming removed 7 bases from V and 7 bases from J, with 14 bases in between. For the CDR3, the DNA is TGTGCCAGCATAGGTCCGGTGGGGCAGCCCCAGCATTTT. Protein: CASIGPVGQPQHF. The entire variable domain, with the rest obtained from reference TRBV28 and TRBJ1-5, is as follows: DVKVTQSSRYLVKRTGEKVFLECVQDMDHENMFWYRQDPGLGLRLIYFSYDVKMKEKGDIPEGYSVSREKKERFSLILESASTNQTSMYLCASIGPVGQPQHFGDGTRLSIL.

This clonotype was recorded many times. V is TRBV20-1 and J is TRBJ2-3; the D is unclear. Looked up from germline, CDR1 is DFQATT and CDR2 is SNEGSKA (reference sequence). This CDR3 has 14 residues. Deletions cut 1 base from V and 4 bases from J, with 12 bases between. CDR3 in amino acids: CSARASIGADTQYF. CDR3 DNA: TGCAGTGCTAGAGCATCGATAGGCGCAGATACGCAGTATTTT.

This clonotype was observed at least ten times. This chain connects TRBV5-5 to TRBJ2-7; the match to TRBD2 covers 7 bases. CDR1 and CDR2 from the germline V gene are SGHKS and YYEKEE (reference sequence). The CDR3 has 15 residues. V lost 2 bases, J lost 4 bases, and 9 bases stayed unmatched. For the CDR3, the DNA is TGTGCCAGCAGCTTCTACGCTAGCGGAACTTACGAGCAGTACTTC. This gives the protein CASSFYASGTYEQYF.

This clonotype was observed at least ten times. The V gene is TRBV20-1, the J gene TRBJ2-1, with a possible D match to TRBD2 (5 bases). Deletions cut 4 bases from V and 9 bases from J, with 13 bases between. CDR1 and CDR2 from the germline V gene are DFQATT and SNEGSKA (reference sequence). The CDR3 has 12 amino acids. The CDR3 sequence: CSAIPGRGEQFF. The DNA of the CDR3 is TGCAGTGCTATCCCCGGCCGGGGTGAGCAGTTCTTC.

This clonotype has a count of ten or more. The chain joins TRBV25-1 to TRBJ2-1, with 7 bases fitting TRBD2. Germline CDR1 is MGHDK and CDR2 is SYGVNS. The CDR3 is 16 amino acids. The V segment lost 3 bases and the J segment 1 base; nucleotides outside the gene matches: 6. In nucleotides, the CDR3 is TGTGCCAGCAGTGATGTGGGGGGGGGGTCCTACAATGAGCAGTTCTTC. Its protein is CASSDVGGGSYNEQFF.

This clonotype has a count of ten or more. The chain has TRBV6-1 and TRBJ2-1; a possible D gene is TRBD1 (5 bases). From germline, CDR1 is MNHNS and CDR2 SASEGT. The CDR3 consists of 15 residues. V lost 4 bases to trimming and J lost 5 bases, with 15 bases between them. The CDR3 region is CASSALGPRDNEQFF. The CDR3 bases are TGTGCCAGCAGTGCCTTGGGGCCACGAGACAATGAGCAGTTCTTC.

This clonotype has a count of ten or more. This chain joins TRBV4-2 and TRBJ2-5, with D hard to call. Germline assignment: CDR1 LGHNA and CDR2 YNFKEQ. CDR3 length: 12 amino acids. Trimming cost V 0 bases and J 5 bases, with 4 bases left between them. The CDR3 sequence is CASSQDEETQYF. CDR3 DNA sequence: TGTGCCAGCAGCCAAGATGAGGAGACCCAGTACTTC.

This clonotype was detected ten times or more. The genes are TRBV5-6 and TRBJ2-1, with D possibly matching TRBD2 (5 bases). This CDR3 region has 13 residues. Germline V CDR1 and CDR2: SGHDT, YYEEEE. Trimming took 1 base from V and 8 from J, leaving 10 bases between them. The CDR3 is CASSLREFYEQFF. CDR3 sequence (DNA): TGTGCCAGCAGCTTGAGGGAGTTCTATGAGCAGTTCTTC.

In regard to this clonotype: The junction and the germline gene differ at one end; a read error may be behind it. The chain joins TRBV7-2 to TRBJ2-3; no definite D call. CDR3 size: 13 residues. Germline V gene sequence: CDR1 SGHTA, CDR2 FQGNSA. CDR3 region: CAISLIATDTQYF. The DNA of the CDR3 is TGTGCCATCAGCTTAATCGCAACAGATACGCAGTATTTT. Combining the CDR3 with reference TRBV7-2 and TRBJ2-3 gives the whole variable domain GAGVSQSPSNKVTEKGKDVELRCDPISGHTALYWYRQSLGQGLEFLIYFQGNSAPDKSGLPSDRFSAERTGGSVSTLTIQRTQQEDSAVYLCAISLIATDTQYFGPGTRLTVL.

This clonotype has just a few counts. This rearrangement joins TRBV20-1 to TRBJ2-7, with D hard to call. Germline lookup yields CDR1 DFQATT and CDR2 SNEGSKA (reference sequence). The CDR3 covers 15 residues. V was shortened by 0 bases and J by 4 bases, with 16 bases between the two germline ends. The CDR3 protein is CSARDLRESDYEQYF. The DNA of the CDR3 is TGCAGTGCTAGAGATCTTAGGGAATCAGATTACGAGCAGTACTTC.

This clonotype was seen repeatedly, ten times or more. The chain joins TRBV27 to TRBJ2-7, with TRBD1 identical over 10 bases. The CDR3 length is 15 residues. The V and J ends lost 7 bases and 4 bases, in that order; junction bases with no gene match: 10. Germline-derived CDR1 and CDR2 are MNHEY and SMNVEV (reference sequence). CDR3 in amino acids: CASKLRDRGGYEQYF. The CDR3 region has the DNA TGTGCCAGCAAACTCCGGGACAGGGGAGGTTACGAGCAGTACTTC.

This clonotype was counted only a few times. V gene TRBV2 combines with J gene TRBJ1-4; maybe TRBD1 (6 bases). Trimming left V 4 bases short and J 8 bases short, with 14 bases between. This CDR3 has 14 residues. The germline V gene has CDR1 SNHLY and CDR2 FYNNEI. This CDR3 is CASSANRADEKLFF. In DNA form, the CDR3 reads TGTGCCAGCAGTGCCAACAGGGCAGACGAAAAACTGTTTTTT.